The TCR beta chain under discussion was sequenced for a study of shared clonotypes between healthy human individuals. Whole-study context: With ages of 18 to 49, the donors were two women and a few men.

Over several immunoSEQ plates, each subset's genomic DNA was distributed in even portions. TCRdb's table, derived via immunoSEQ multiplex PCR, lists solely in-frame clones and lacks some. This table holds about 670,000 clones, roughly 70% found once. The sample holds many counts of this clone. Germline V gene data show CDR1 as SGHNT and CDR2 as YYREEE (reference sequence). The CDR3 length is 14 residues. J gave up 7 bases and V 4 bases, and 6 bases lay outside the gene matches. The genes are TRBV5-4 and TRBJ2-2; 8 positions match TRBD2. The sequence was collected from a woman under 40 in good health. Sequenced material: memory CD4+ T cells sorted from blood. As for subset: CD45RA-negative fraction. CDR3 protein: CASSPGLVGGELFF. As DNA, the CDR3 is TGTGCCAGCAGCCCGGGACTAGTCGGCGGGGAGCTGTTTTTT.